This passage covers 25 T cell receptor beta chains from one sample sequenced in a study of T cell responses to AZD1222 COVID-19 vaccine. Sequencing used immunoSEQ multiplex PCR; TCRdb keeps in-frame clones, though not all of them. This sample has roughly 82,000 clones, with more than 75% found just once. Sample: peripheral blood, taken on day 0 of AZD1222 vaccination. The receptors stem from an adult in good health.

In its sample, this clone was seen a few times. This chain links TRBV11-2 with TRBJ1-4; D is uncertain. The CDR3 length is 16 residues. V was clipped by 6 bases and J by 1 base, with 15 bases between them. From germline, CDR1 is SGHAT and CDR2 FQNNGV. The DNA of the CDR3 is TGTGCCAGCAGATACGGCGGGCGAGGAACTAATGAAAAACTGTTTTTT. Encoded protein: CASRYGGRGTNEKLFF.

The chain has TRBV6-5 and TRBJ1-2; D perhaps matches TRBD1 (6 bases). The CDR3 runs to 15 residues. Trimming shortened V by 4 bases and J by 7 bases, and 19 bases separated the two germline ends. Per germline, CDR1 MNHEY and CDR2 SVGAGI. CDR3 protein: CASSSPPGGGAGYTF. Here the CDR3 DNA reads TGTGCCAGCAGTTCTCCTCCTGGAGGGGGGGCTGGCTACACCTTC.

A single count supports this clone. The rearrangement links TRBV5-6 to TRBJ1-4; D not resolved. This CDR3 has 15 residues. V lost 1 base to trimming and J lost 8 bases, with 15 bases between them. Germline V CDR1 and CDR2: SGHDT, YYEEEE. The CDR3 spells CASSLWPDLREKLFF. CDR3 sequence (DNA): TGTGCCAGCAGCTTGTGGCCGGATCTTCGAGAAAAACTGTTTTTT.

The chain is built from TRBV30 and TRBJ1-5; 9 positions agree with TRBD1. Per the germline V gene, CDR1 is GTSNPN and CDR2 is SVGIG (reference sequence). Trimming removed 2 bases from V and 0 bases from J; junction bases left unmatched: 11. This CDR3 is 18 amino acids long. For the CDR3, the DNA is TGTGCCTGGAGTCCTAAGGACAGGGGAGGAGGTAGCAATCAGCCCCAGCATTTT. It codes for CAWSPKDRGGGSNQPQHF.

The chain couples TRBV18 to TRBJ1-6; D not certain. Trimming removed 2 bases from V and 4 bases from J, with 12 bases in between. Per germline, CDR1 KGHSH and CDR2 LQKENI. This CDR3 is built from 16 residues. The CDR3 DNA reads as TGTGCCAGCTCACCAACCACTCAACAGTATAATTCACCCCTCCACTTT. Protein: CASSPTTQQYNSPLHF.

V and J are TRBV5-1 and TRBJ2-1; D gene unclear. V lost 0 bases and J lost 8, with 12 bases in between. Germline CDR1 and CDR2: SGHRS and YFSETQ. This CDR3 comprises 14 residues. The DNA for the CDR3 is TGCGCCAGCAGCTTGGTGTCCTCTGGATATGAGCAGTTCTTC. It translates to CASSLVSSGYEQFF. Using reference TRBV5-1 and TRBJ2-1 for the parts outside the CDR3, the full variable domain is KAGVTQTPRYLIKTRGQQVTLSCSPISGHRSVSWYQQTPGQGLQFLFEYFSETQRNKGNFPGRFSGRQFSNSRSEMNVSTLELGDSALYLCASSLVSSGYEQFFGPGTRLTVL.

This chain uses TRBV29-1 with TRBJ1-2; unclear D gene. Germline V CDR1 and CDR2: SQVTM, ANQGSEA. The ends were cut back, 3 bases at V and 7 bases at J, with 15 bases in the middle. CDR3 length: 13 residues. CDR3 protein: CSVDSGEGGGYTF. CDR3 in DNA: TGCAGCGTTGACTCGGGAGAAGGAGGTGGCTACACCTTC.

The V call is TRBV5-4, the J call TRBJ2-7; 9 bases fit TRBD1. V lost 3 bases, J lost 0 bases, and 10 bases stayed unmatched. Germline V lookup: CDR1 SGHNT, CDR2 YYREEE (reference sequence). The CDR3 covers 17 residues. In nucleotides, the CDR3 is TGTGCCAGCAGCTCACCATCGGGGACAGGGTACTCCTACGAGCAGTACTTC. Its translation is CASSSPSGTGYSYEQYF.

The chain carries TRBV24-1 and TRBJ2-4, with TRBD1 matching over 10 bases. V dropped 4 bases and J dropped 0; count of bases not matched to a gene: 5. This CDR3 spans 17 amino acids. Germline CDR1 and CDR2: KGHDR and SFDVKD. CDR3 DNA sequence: TGTGCCACCAGTGAAGCGACAGGGGGCTTAGCCAAAAACATTCAGTACTTC. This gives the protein CATSEATGGLAKNIQYF.

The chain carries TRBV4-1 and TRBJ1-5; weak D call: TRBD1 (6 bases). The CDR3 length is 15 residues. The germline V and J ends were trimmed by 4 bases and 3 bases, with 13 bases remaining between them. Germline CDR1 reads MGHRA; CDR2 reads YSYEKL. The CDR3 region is CASSPSGALNQPQHF. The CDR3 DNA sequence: TGCGCCAGCAGCCCGTCAGGGGCCCTCAATCAGCCCCAGCATTTT.

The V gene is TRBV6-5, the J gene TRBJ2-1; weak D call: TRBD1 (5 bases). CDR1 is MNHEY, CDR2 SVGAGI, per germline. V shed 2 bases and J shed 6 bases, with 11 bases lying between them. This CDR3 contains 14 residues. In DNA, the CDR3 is TGTGCCAGCAGTTACGGTGTCAGGGCCAATGAGCAGTTCTTC. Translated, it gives CASSYGVRANEQFF.

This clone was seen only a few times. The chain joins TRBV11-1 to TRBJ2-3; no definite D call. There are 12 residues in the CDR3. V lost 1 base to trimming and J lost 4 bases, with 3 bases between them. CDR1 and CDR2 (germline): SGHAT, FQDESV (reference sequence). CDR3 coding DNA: TGTGCCAGCAGCTTAGTTTCAGATACGCAGTATTTT. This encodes CASSLVSDTQYF.

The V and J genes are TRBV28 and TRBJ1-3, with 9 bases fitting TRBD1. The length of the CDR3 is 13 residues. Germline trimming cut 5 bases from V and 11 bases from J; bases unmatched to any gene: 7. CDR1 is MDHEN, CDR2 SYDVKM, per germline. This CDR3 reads CASSTGQGWPIYF. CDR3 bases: TGTGCCAGCAGTACTGGACAGGGGTGGCCCATATATTTT.

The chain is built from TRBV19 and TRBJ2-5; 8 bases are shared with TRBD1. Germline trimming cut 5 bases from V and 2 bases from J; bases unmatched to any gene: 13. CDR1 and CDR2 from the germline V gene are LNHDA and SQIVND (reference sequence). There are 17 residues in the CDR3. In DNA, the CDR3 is TGTGCCAGTAGTTTTAGCCGCCCGGGACAGGCTCAAGAGACCCAGTACTTC. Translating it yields CASSFSRPGQAQETQYF.

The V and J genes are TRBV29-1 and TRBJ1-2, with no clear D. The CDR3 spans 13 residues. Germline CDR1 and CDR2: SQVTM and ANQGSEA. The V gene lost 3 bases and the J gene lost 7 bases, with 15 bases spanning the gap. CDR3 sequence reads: CSVEKGVDGGYTF. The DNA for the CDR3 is TGCAGCGTTGAGAAGGGAGTAGATGGTGGCTACACCTTC.

CDR3: CASSGSSSANTQYF. The CDR3 region has the DNA TGTGCCAGCAGTGGATCCTCTAGCGCGAATACGCAGTATTTT. The chain uses TRBV6-4 and TRBJ2-3; tentatively, D is TRBD2 (6 bases). Germline CDR1 is MRHNA and CDR2 is SNTAGT. Trimming shortened V by 4 bases and J by 7 bases, and 15 bases separated the two germline ends. CDR3 length: 14 residues.

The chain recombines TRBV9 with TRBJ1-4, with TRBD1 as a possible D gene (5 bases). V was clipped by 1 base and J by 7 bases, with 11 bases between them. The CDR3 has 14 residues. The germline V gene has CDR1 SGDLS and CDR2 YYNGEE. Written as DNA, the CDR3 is TGTGCCAGCAGCGTACTGGGGGATAGTGAAAAACTGTTTTTT. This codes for CASSVLGDSEKLFF.

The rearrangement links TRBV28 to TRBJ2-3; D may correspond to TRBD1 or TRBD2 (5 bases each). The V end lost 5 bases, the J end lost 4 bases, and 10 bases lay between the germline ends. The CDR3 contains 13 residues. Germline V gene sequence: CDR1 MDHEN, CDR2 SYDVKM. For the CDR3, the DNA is TGTGCCAGCAGTCCCCAGGGAGCAGATACGCAGTATTTT. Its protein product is CASSPQGADTQYF.

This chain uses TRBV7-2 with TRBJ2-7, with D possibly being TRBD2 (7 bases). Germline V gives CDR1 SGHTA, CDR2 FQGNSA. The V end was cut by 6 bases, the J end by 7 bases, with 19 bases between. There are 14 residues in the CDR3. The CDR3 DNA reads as TGTGCCAGCAGACCGGCGGGGGCCCCTTTAGAGCAGTACTTC. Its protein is CASRPAGAPLEQYF.

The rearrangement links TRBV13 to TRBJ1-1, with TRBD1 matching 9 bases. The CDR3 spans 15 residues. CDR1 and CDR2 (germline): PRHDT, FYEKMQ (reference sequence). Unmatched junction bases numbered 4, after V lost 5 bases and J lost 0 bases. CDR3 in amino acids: CASSPDRGMNTEAFF. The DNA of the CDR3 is TGTGCCAGCAGCCCGGACAGGGGAATGAACACTGAAGCTTTCTTT.

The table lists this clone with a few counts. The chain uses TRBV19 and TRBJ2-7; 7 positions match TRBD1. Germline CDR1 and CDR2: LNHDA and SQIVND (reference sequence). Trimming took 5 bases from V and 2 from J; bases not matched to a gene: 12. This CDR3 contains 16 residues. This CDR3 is CASSLHRGRSAYEQYF. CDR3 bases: TGTGCCAGTAGTCTTCACAGGGGACGATCCGCCTACGAGCAGTACTTC.

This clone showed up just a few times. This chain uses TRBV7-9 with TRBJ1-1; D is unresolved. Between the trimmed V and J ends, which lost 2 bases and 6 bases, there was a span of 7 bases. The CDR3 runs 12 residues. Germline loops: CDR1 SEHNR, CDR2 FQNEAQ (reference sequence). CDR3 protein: CASSLTAAEAFF. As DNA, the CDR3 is TGTGCCAGCAGCTTAACGGCGGCTGAAGCTTTCTTT. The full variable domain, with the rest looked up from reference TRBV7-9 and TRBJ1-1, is DTGVSQNPRHKITKRGQNVTFRCDPISEHNRLYWYRQTLGQGPEFLTYFQNEAQLEKSRLLSDRFSAERPKGSFSTLEIQRTEQGDSAMYLCASSLTAAEAFFGQGTRLTVV.

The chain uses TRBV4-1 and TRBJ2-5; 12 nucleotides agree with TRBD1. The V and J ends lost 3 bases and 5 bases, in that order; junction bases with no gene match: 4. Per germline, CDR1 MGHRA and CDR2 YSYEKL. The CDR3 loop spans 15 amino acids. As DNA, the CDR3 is TGCGCCAGCAGCCATGGGACAGGGGGCTTGGAGACCCAGTACTTC. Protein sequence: CASSHGTGGLETQYF.

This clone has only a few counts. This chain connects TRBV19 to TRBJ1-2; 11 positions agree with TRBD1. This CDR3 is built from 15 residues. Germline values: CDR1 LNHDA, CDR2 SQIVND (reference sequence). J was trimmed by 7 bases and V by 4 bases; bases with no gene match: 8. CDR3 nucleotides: TGTGCCAGTAGTACCCCGGGACAGGGGGATGGTGGCTACACCTTC. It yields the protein CASSTPGQGDGGYTF.

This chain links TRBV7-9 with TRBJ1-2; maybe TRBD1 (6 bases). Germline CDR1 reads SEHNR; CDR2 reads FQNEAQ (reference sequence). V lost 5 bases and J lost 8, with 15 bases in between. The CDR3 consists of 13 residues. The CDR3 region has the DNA TGTGCCAGCAGCCCTCTCACAGGGACGGGCTACACCTTC. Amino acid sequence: CASSPLTGTGYTF.